The following is a T cell receptor (beta chain) sequence with its context. There are many counts of this clonotype. This clone's antigen is unknown. The record has no base qualities; no much larger clone is one base away. This sample is drawn from a study of T-cell reconstitution after alpha-beta-depleted transplantation in children (dated by TCRdb to 2016 to 2017). Notes on the research overall: Using TCR repertoire profiling, the study quantitatively followed how T-cell immune reconstitution unfolded in children after TCRalphabeta/CD19-depleted allogeneic hematopoietic cell transplantation.

In light of the paper, this sample's treatment or condition label describes: allogeneic hematopoietic cell transplantation with graft depleted of TCRalphabeta T cells and CD19 B cells. Transplant recipients were children who received TCRalphabeta/CD19-depleted allogeneic hematopoietic cell grafts. As encoded in the germline V gene (reference sequence), CDR1 is DFQATT while CDR2 is SNEGSKA. Trimming removed 7 bases from V and 3 bases from J, leaving 16 bases between the germline ends. The CDR3 has 14 amino acids, counting the end cysteine and phenylalanine. Just CDR3 DNA is preserved here, 42 bases in frame from base 1. Libraries came from PCR. Sequencing was performed on an Illumina HiSeq 2500. TCR library preparation used molecular barcoding, with unique molecular identifiers applied to normalize quantification of the TCRbeta repertoire. The public reads were reanalyzed by TCRdb: fastp trimming at Q25, MiXCR alignment, in-frame beta chains only. Each entry is one CDR3 protein sequence, shown with its most common DNA and genes. The sample has roughly 70,000 distinct CDR3 sequences on record, approximately 4.4% of them singletons. The top ten clones comprise under 20% of the sample.

Here is what the overall study found, with its caveats: In some patients, high TCRbeta diversity at day 60 was attributed to recipient T cells and intrathymic progenitors that had survived conditioning. The apparently early recovery of alphabetaT-cell counts about two months after transplant reportedly depended on only several hundred rapidly expanded clones that came from non-depleted graft cells. Over subsequent months, a decline in hyperexpanded clone frequencies was noted, and after one year, T-cell counts and TCRbeta diversity were mostly ascribed to newly produced T cells.

The chain links TRBV20-1 with TRBJ2-1, with the D segment possibly TRBD1 or TRBD2, each aligning over 6 bases. Sequencing used PBMCs, mostly from graft donor cells, obtained 180 days after TCRalphabeta/CD19-depleted stem cell transplant. This clonotype originated in a boy in the first two years of life who had a stem cell transplant for acute myeloid leukemia, so the T cells may come from the graft donor. Here is the DNA: TGCAGTGGAAGGAAGGGGGGCAACTACAATGAGCAGTTCTTC. Translated, this gives CSGRKGGNYNEQFF.